Sequencing of this TCR beta chain was carried out in a study of T cells in Graves' hyperthyroidism and ophthalmopathy. The TCR beta CDR3 regions underwent amplification using RNA transcripts as the source. Researchers ran a first-round RT-PCR on the TCR CDR3 using the HTBI primer set. One entry per CDR3 protein results from TCRdb running MiXCR on the multiplex PCR reads. The sample holds roughly 380,000 distinct CDR3 sequences, approximately 14% seen once. CDR1 is SGHDT and CDR2 is YYEEEE in the germline V gene. Trimming cost V 4 bases and J 3 bases, with 11 bases left between them. The CDR3 loop spans 14 amino acids. This clonotype has ten or more counts.

V usage is TRBV5-6 and J usage is TRBJ2-4, with D possibly TRBD1 on 6 matching bases. Sequencing was done on a sample of blood. The clonotype was recovered from a woman aged 18-30 years with Graves' hyperthyroidism. DNA of the CDR3: TGTGCCAGCAGCGACCGGGACAACAAAAACATTCAGTACTTC. This gives the protein CASSDRDNKNIQYF.